This T cell receptor (beta chain) was sequenced during a study of cytomegalovirus exposure and HLA in healthy donors (TCRdb year 2017). Regarding the complete study: The 500 to 800 repertoires of the first cohort and the approximately 130 validation repertoires were produced on the same platform, according to a later analysis. The aim of the study was to test whether cataloging public T cell receptors could identify signatures of past pathogen exposure. A separate validation cohort of roughly 120 different subjects was used in addition to the 666-subject first cohort. High-throughput TCR immunosequencing, statistical association of individual TCRs with disease status, and machine learning were combined to predict cytomegalovirus infection status.

The paper as a whole reports these results and caveats: A later analysis found that TCRs clustered in the first cohort also tended to co-occur in the roughly 120 validation repertoires, with approximately 95% of cluster scores above 0. In the study, around 150 TCR beta chains were listed as associated with cytomegalovirus. All 120 or so repertoires were used to score co-occurrence in the validation cohort in a later analysis, because that analysis had no HLA typing for the cohort. Three of the identified cytomegalovirus-associated TCR beta chains were confirmed in vitro to be specific for cytomegalovirus antigens. Most TCR sequences were observed very rarely across donors, whereas some public TCRs were present in many individuals. The authors suggested that the approach could potentially be generalized to other disease states and immunological phenotypes. In both the original and validation cohorts, the classifier was reported to diagnose cytomegalovirus status with high specificity and sensitivity.

The germline V end is reduced by 0 bases and the J end by 8 bases; junction bases left unmatched: 4. Spanning cysteine to phenylalanine, the CDR3 consists of 13 amino acids. This entry keeps only the CDR3 DNA: 39 bases, framed from base 1. The germline V gene yields LGHNA for CDR1 and YSLEER for CDR2. About this clone: The clone's antigen remains unknown. No much larger clonotype is one base removed from it; base qualities were not supplied.

The donors belonged to the validation cohort of approximately 130 subjects, which was separate from the roughly 670-subject first cohort. The library was built by means of the immunoSEQ multiplex PCR assay. Regarding the original processing steps: A statistical classification framework was built to diagnose cytomegalovirus status from the catalog of TCR beta chain sequences. The source is immuneACCESS, and TCRdb retained only in-frame sequences with V and J called. Part of the clones is not carried over; for the studies checked, unresolved V genes explain less than half of this, and the remainder is unexplained. V, J and clone size reflect that table, while D and trimming were determined from the DNA. The sample table contains 150,000 to 200,000 clones; only one count was recorded for about four fifths of them. Clones ranked in the top ten supply under 7.5% of the sample.

This chain is built from TRBV4-3 and TRBJ2-7; 7 central nucleotides agree with TRBD1. The TCR sequence derives from a man in his late teens or twenties in good health and CMV-seropositive. Sequenced sample: PBMCs. CDR3 reads: CASSQEPRGKQYF. The nucleotide sequence reads as follows: TGCGCCAGCAGCCAAGAACCCAGGGGGAAGCAGTACTTC.